This T cell receptor (beta chain) was identified during a study of identical twins. Study results and limitations: The study found weaker excess twin sharing in beta out-of-frame sequences.

Each donor was a healthy Caucasian. The ends were cut back, 4 bases at V and 7 bases at J, with 11 bases in the middle. The CDR3 loop spans 13 amino acids. Germline V gene lookup returns CDR1 SEHNR and CDR2 FQNEAQ (reference sequence). This clonotype was observed at least ten times. Its target is not known. Via MiXCR, TCRdb re-called the 5' RACE reads, giving one row per CDR3 protein. The repertoire consists of approximately 220,000 distinct CDR3 sequences, with around 8.1% occurring once and the leading ten covering 1.9%. The sample was also linked to a second study, of yellow fever vaccine responses in identical twins.

Specimen: memory (CD45RO+) T cells sorted from blood. The receptor's source is a woman aged 18-29 years in good health. This chain joins TRBV7-9 and TRBJ2-1; TRBD1 might be the D (6 bases). CDR3 region: CASSSTGRNEQFF. The CDR3 nucleotides read TGTGCCAGCAGCTCGACAGGTCGGAATGAGCAGTTCTTC. The full variable domain, rest sourced from reference TRBV7-9 and TRBJ2-1, is DTGVSQNPRHKITKRGQNVTFRCDPISEHNRLYWYRQTLGQGPEFLTYFQNEAQLEKSRLLSDRFSAERPKGSFSTLEIQRTEQGDSAMYLCASSSTGRNEQFFGPGTRLTVL.